Listed below are T cell receptor beta chains from one sample, sequenced in a study of shared clonotypes between healthy human individuals. Clones were read by immunoSEQ multiplex PCR, and TCRdb kept only the in-frame ones, dropping some. The top ten hold 1.5% to 2% of the sample, which has around 2,000,000 clones, roughly 91% seen once. Sequencing was carried out using naive CD8+ T cells from PBMCs. The receptor source for this set is a man aged 18 to 30 in good health. Some clones in this sample may be carry-over from other donors' samples. Each CDR3 is given with its conserved first and last residue. Fields, in order: D gene, V gene, clone size, J gene, CDR3 DNA, CDR3 protein. The D gene is left open where the match is weak. Rows may omit the clone size; those that give it use once, few, many or a size class.

d_call: TRBD2
v_call: TRBV7-9
clone_size: NA
j_call: TRBJ2-1
cdr3_nt: TGTGCCAGTGGGCTAGCGGGAGCCAATGAGCAGTTCTTC
cdr3_aa: CASGLAGANEQFF

d_call: NA
v_call: TRBV10-3
clone_size: NA
j_call: TRBJ1-1
cdr3_nt: TGTGCCATCCGCGAGGGGGGCACTGAAGCTTTCTTT
cdr3_aa: CAIREGGTEAFF

d_call: NA
v_call: TRBV27
clone_size: NA
j_call: TRBJ2-5
cdr3_nt: TGTGCCAGCAGCCCCTTTGGGGGAGAGACCCAGTACTTC
cdr3_aa: CASSPFGGETQYF

d_call: TRBD1
v_call: TRBV28
clone_size: NA
j_call: TRBJ1-2
cdr3_nt: TGTGCCAGCAGGACAGGGGAGGGATATGGCTACACCTTC
cdr3_aa: CASRTGEGYGYTF

d_call: NA
v_call: TRBV29-1
clone_size: once
j_call: TRBJ2-2
cdr3_nt: TGCAGCGTTGAGGGCCAGACCTTCACCGGGGAGCTGTTTTTT
cdr3_aa: CSVEGQTFTGELFF

d_call: NA
v_call: TRBV4-1
clone_size: NA
j_call: TRBJ2-6
cdr3_nt: TGCGCCAGCAACTCTGGGGCCAACGTCCTGACTTTC
cdr3_aa: CASNSGANVLTF

d_call: NA
v_call: TRBV7-8
clone_size: once
j_call: TRBJ1-3
cdr3_nt: TGTGCCAGCAGCTCCGCTTGGGGGGCTGGAAACACCATATATTTT
cdr3_aa: CASSSAWGAGNTIYF

d_call: NA
v_call: TRBV2
clone_size: NA
j_call: TRBJ2-5
cdr3_nt: TGTGCCAGCAGTGGAAGACTAGGGACGGGTGACATTGAGACCCAGTACTTC
cdr3_aa: CASSGRLGTGDIETQYF

d_call: NA
v_call: TRBV5-8
clone_size: NA
j_call: TRBJ2-1
cdr3_nt: TGTGCCAGCAGCGGACGAGGGGGCAATGAGCAGTTCTTC
cdr3_aa: CASSGRGGNEQFF

d_call: NA
v_call: TRBV30
clone_size: NA
j_call: TRBJ2-1
cdr3_nt: TGTGCCTGGAGTGCTTTGGGGAATGAGCAGTTCTTC
cdr3_aa: CAWSALGNEQFF

d_call: TRBD2
v_call: TRBV19
clone_size: NA
j_call: TRBJ2-1
cdr3_nt: TGTGCCAGTAGTACGGCTAGCGGGAGTAATGAGCAGTTCTTC
cdr3_aa: CASSTASGSNEQFF

d_call: NA
v_call: TRBV7-9
clone_size: NA
j_call: TRBJ1-4
cdr3_nt: TGTGCCAGCAGCTTAGGTCCATCGGGGGAAAAACTGTTTTTT
cdr3_aa: CASSLGPSGEKLFF

d_call: NA
v_call: TRBV29-1
clone_size: NA
j_call: TRBJ2-5
cdr3_nt: TGCAGCGTCCGGGACGGAAAAGAGACCCAGTACTTC
cdr3_aa: CSVRDGKETQYF

d_call: NA
v_call: TRBV7-9
clone_size: NA
j_call: TRBJ1-2
cdr3_nt: TGTGCCAGCAGCTTAGAGCGGGGCGACGGCTACACCTTC
cdr3_aa: CASSLERGDGYTF

d_call: NA
v_call: TRBV7-9
clone_size: NA
j_call: TRBJ2-1
cdr3_nt: TGTGCCAGCAGCTTAAAGGAGGCTATATCGGATAATGAGCAGTTCTTC
cdr3_aa: CASSLKEAISDNEQFF

d_call: TRBD2
v_call: TRBV7-9
clone_size: once
j_call: TRBJ2-7
cdr3_nt: TGTGCCAGCAGCCCCAAAGCGGGGGAAAGCTCCTACGAGCAGTACTTC
cdr3_aa: CASSPKAGESSYEQYF

d_call: NA
v_call: TRBV6-6
clone_size: NA
j_call: TRBJ2-7
cdr3_nt: TGTGCCAGCAGTTACTCAGCGCAGGGCGGGCGCGAGCAGTACTTC
cdr3_aa: CASSYSAQGGREQYF

d_call: TRBD2
v_call: TRBV15
clone_size: NA
j_call: TRBJ2-7
cdr3_nt: TGTGCCACCAGCAGAGATGGGCGGGAGGGGGAGTACGAGCAGTACTTC
cdr3_aa: CATSRDGREGEYEQYF

d_call: NA
v_call: TRBV10-3
clone_size: NA
j_call: TRBJ1-6
cdr3_nt: TGTGCCATCAGTGAGACAGGAACAGCAAATTCACCCCTCCACTTT
cdr3_aa: CAISETGTANSPLHF

d_call: NA
v_call: TRBV4-3
clone_size: NA
j_call: TRBJ2-3
cdr3_nt: TGCGCCAGCAGCGCAGCAAGCACAGATACGCAGTATTTT
cdr3_aa: CASSAASTDTQYF

d_call: NA
v_call: TRBV6-5
clone_size: few
j_call: TRBJ1-2
cdr3_nt: TGTGCCAGCAGTTCGAGCTATGGCTACACCTTC
cdr3_aa: CASSSSYGYTF

d_call: TRBD2
v_call: TRBV28
clone_size: NA
j_call: TRBJ2-1
cdr3_nt: TGTGCCAGCAGTTGGGAGGAGAGGGAGGGCCGGGATGAGCAGTTCTTC
cdr3_aa: CASSWEEREGRDEQFF

d_call: NA
v_call: TRBV4-3
clone_size: NA
j_call: TRBJ2-7
cdr3_nt: TGCGCCAGCAGCCAAGATGGAGGATACGAGCAGTACTTC
cdr3_aa: CASSQDGGYEQYF

d_call: TRBD2
v_call: TRBV5-6
clone_size: once
j_call: TRBJ2-3
cdr3_nt: TGTGCCAGCAGCTTTACAGGGCTAGCGGGAGAGTGGGGCACAGATACGCAGTATTTT
cdr3_aa: CASSFTGLAGEWGTDTQYF

d_call: NA
v_call: TRBV13
clone_size: few
j_call: TRBJ1-1
cdr3_nt: TGTGCCAGCAGCCCAGCACCGAACACTGAAGCTTTCTTT
cdr3_aa: CASSPAPNTEAFF

d_call: NA
v_call: TRBV7-3
clone_size: NA
j_call: TRBJ2-5
cdr3_nt: TGTGCCAGCAGCTTAATCGGTTCGCCCCAAGAGACCCAGTACTTC
cdr3_aa: CASSLIGSPQETQYF

d_call: TRBD2
v_call: TRBV9
clone_size: NA
j_call: TRBJ2-5
cdr3_nt: TGTGCCAGCAGCGTAGCGTCTAGCGGGAGTTGGGAAGAGACCCAGTACTTC
cdr3_aa: CASSVASSGSWEETQYF

d_call: TRBD2
v_call: TRBV5-1
clone_size: NA
j_call: TRBJ2-1
cdr3_nt: TGCGCCAGCAGCTCCGGGACTACCAATGAGCAGTTCTTC
cdr3_aa: CASSSGTTNEQFF

d_call: NA
v_call: TRBV13
clone_size: NA
j_call: TRBJ1-2
cdr3_nt: TGTGCCAGCAGCTCCCGAAACAGTAACTATGGCTACACCTTC
cdr3_aa: CASSSRNSNYGYTF

d_call: NA
v_call: TRBV9
clone_size: NA
j_call: TRBJ2-1
cdr3_nt: TGTGCCAGCAGCCCCCGCGGGGGGCCCAGGGGGAATGAGCAGTTCTTC
cdr3_aa: CASSPRGGPRGNEQFF

d_call: NA
v_call: TRBV28
clone_size: NA
j_call: TRBJ2-1
cdr3_nt: TGTGCCAGCAGTCCAGGGATGTACAATGAGCAGTTCTTC
cdr3_aa: CASSPGMYNEQFF

d_call: NA
v_call: TRBV15
clone_size: NA
j_call: TRBJ2-5
cdr3_nt: TGTGCCACCAGCAGAGATACATCTCAAGAGACCCAGTACTTC
cdr3_aa: CATSRDTSQETQYF

d_call: NA
v_call: TRBV9
clone_size: once
j_call: TRBJ2-1
cdr3_nt: TGTGCCAGCAGCGCTACCGGACTTGGGGAATTATACAATGAGCAGTTCTTC
cdr3_aa: CASSATGLGELYNEQFF

d_call: TRBD2
v_call: TRBV2
clone_size: NA
j_call: TRBJ2-1
cdr3_nt: TGTGCCAGCAGTGAAGTTGGGACTATGTTCCCTAATGAGCAGTTCTTC
cdr3_aa: CASSEVGTMFPNEQFF

d_call: TRBD2
v_call: TRBV19
clone_size: NA
j_call: TRBJ2-1
cdr3_nt: TGTGCAACAGGATTGGGAGGGCCTAATGAGCAGTTCTTC
cdr3_aa: CATGLGGPNEQFF

d_call: NA
v_call: TRBV28
clone_size: NA
j_call: TRBJ1-5
cdr3_nt: TGTGCCAGCAGTTTTGAAAGTGGACAGAGCGACGGGAGCGGTGGGATGAGTCCCCAGCATTTT
cdr3_aa: CASSFESGQSDGSGGMSPQHF

d_call: TRBD1
v_call: TRBV27
clone_size: once
j_call: TRBJ1-2
cdr3_nt: TGTGCCAGCAGCCTAATGAGGACAGGGCGTTATGGCTACACCTTC
cdr3_aa: CASSLMRTGRYGYTF

d_call: TRBD2
v_call: TRBV7-9
clone_size: NA
j_call: TRBJ2-2
cdr3_nt: TGTGCCAGCAGCTTATTTCGGGGAGGGGCAAACACCGGGGAGCTGTTTTTT
cdr3_aa: CASSLFRGGANTGELFF

d_call: NA
v_call: TRBV20-1
clone_size: NA
j_call: TRBJ2-7
cdr3_nt: TGCAGTGCCACCAAGCAGTACTTC
cdr3_aa: CSATKQYF

d_call: NA
v_call: TRBV5-1
clone_size: NA
j_call: TRBJ1-1
cdr3_nt: TGCGCCAGCAGTTTAGACGGGACTGAAGCTTTCTTT
cdr3_aa: CASSLDGTEAFF

d_call: NA
v_call: TRBV4-3
clone_size: NA
j_call: TRBJ2-7
cdr3_nt: TGCGCCAGCAGCCAAGATCGGGGTGAATCATCCTACGAGCAGTACTTC
cdr3_aa: CASSQDRGESSYEQYF

d_call: NA
v_call: TRBV5-4
clone_size: NA
j_call: TRBJ2-2
cdr3_nt: TGTGCCAGCAGCTTGGCCAGGGAAACCGGGGAGCTGTTTTTT
cdr3_aa: CASSLARETGELFF

d_call: TRBD1
v_call: TRBV7-6
clone_size: NA
j_call: TRBJ2-5
cdr3_nt: TGTGCCAGCAGCTCCACCGACAGGGTGGGAGAGACCCAGTACTTC
cdr3_aa: CASSSTDRVGETQYF

d_call: NA
v_call: TRBV27
clone_size: NA
j_call: TRBJ2-7
cdr3_nt: TGTGCCAGCAGTCCCCTAGATCGTCTGAGGTCCTACGAGCAGTACTTC
cdr3_aa: CASSPLDRLRSYEQYF

d_call: NA
v_call: TRBV27
clone_size: NA
j_call: TRBJ1-5
cdr3_nt: TGTGCCAGCAGGGGGGGGTTCGGGCCCCAGCATTTT
cdr3_aa: CASRGGFGPQHF

d_call: TRBD1
v_call: TRBV6-5
clone_size: NA
j_call: TRBJ2-2
cdr3_nt: TGTGCCAGCAGTCCCGGGACAGGGGAGGCCGGGGAGCTGTTTTTT
cdr3_aa: CASSPGTGEAGELFF

d_call: NA
v_call: TRBV7-9
clone_size: once
j_call: TRBJ2-7
cdr3_nt: TGTGCCAGCAGCACCCGCGGACACAATTACGAGCAGTACTTC
cdr3_aa: CASSTRGHNYEQYF

d_call: NA
v_call: TRBV28
clone_size: NA
j_call: TRBJ1-4
cdr3_nt: TGTGCCAGCAGCTCGAACAGGATTCTCCTTAATGAAAAACTGTTTTTT
cdr3_aa: CASSSNRILLNEKLFF

d_call: NA
v_call: TRBV27
clone_size: NA
j_call: TRBJ1-4
cdr3_nt: TGTGCCAGCAGTTTATCAGGAATGGGGGGTGAAAAACTGTTTTTT
cdr3_aa: CASSLSGMGGEKLFF

d_call: NA
v_call: TRBV25-1
clone_size: NA
j_call: TRBJ1-2
cdr3_nt: TGTGCCAGCCAAAAGGACTATGGCTACACCTTC
cdr3_aa: CASQKDYGYTF

d_call: NA
v_call: TRBV11-2
clone_size: NA
j_call: TRBJ2-7
cdr3_nt: TGTGCCAGCAGCTTAGAGAGACTGCTGACCTACGAGCAGTACTTC
cdr3_aa: CASSLERLLTYEQYF

d_call: NA
v_call: TRBV5-4
clone_size: NA
j_call: TRBJ2-1
cdr3_nt: TGTGCCAGCAGCTGGGGGGCCAGCGATGAGCAGTTCTTC
cdr3_aa: CASSWGASDEQFF